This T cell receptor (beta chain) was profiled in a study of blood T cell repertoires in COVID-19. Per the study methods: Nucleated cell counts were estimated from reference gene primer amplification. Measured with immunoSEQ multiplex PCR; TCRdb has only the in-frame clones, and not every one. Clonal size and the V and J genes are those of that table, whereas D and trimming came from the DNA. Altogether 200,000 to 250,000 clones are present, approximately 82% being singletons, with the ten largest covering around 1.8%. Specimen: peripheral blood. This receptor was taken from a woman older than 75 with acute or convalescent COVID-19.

The chain's CDR3 is CASRPARLAGGVDTQYF. CDR3 bases: TGCGCCAGCAGACCCGCCCGACTAGCGGGAGGGGTAGATACGCAGTATTTT. The gene calls are TRBV4-1 and TRBJ2-3; TRBD2 agrees at 14 bases. This CDR3 spans 17 amino acids. Germline values: CDR1 MGHRA, CDR2 YSYEKL. V lost 6 bases and J lost 5; bases outside the gene matches: 10.